This T cell receptor (beta chain) was captured in a study of healthy donors' naive CD4 and CD8 T cells. Regarding the study as a whole: A reported CD4+/CD8+ bias affected most V and J genes in naive cells.

Details on this clonotype: Its specificity is not known.

Trimming removed 7 bases from V and 5 bases from J; junction bases left unmatched: 7. This CDR3 has 14 amino acids. The germline CDR1 and CDR2 sequences are MNHEY and SMNVEV (reference sequence). Sorting defined naive CD4+ as CD4+CD8-CD45RO-CD45RA+ and naive CD8+ as CD8+CD4-CD45RA+CD27bright. Each TCR library used roughly 0.45 ug of total RNA and a linear amplification protocol. Using its own MiXCR run on the reads, TCRdb lists one record per CDR3 protein. The sample includes about 180,000 distinct CDR3 sequences, 65% to 75% of them seen just once. The gene calls are TRBV27 and TRBJ2-1; 8 nucleotides align to TRBD2. The sequencing sample was made of naive CD4+ and CD8+ T cells sorted from blood, pooled from several donors. The source of this sequence is a pool of human donors in good health; the sample pools cells from several healthy donors. The CDR3 here is CASTSGRGNNEQFF. In nucleotides, the CDR3 is TGTGCCAGCACCAGCGGGAGAGGGAACAATGAGCAGTTCTTC.